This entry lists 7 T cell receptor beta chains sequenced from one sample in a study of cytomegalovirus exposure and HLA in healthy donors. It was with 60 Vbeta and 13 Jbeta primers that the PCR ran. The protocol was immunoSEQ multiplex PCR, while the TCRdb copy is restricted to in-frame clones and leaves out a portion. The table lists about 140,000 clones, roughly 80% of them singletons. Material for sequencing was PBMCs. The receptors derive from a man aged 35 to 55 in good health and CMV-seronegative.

Here the CDR3 DNA reads TGCAGCGTTGAAATTGCGGGGGGGCATGAGCAGTTCTTC. This gives the protein CSVEIAGGHEQFF. J is TRBJ2-1 and V is TRBV29-1, with 9 positions matching TRBD2. With V trimmed by 2 bases and J by 8 bases, 4 bases remained unmatched. The CDR3 runs to 13 residues. The germline V gene encodes CDR1 SQVTM and CDR2 ANQGSEA.

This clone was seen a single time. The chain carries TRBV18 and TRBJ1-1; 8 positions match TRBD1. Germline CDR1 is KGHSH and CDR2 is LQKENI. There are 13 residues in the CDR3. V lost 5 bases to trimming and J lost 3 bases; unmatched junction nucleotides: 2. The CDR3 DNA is TGTGCCAGCTCAACGGACAGGGACACTGAAGCTTTCTTT. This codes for CASSTDRDTEAFF. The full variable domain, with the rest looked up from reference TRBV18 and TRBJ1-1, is NAGVMQNPRHLVRRRGQEARLRCSPMKGHSHVYWYRQLPEEGLKFMVYLQKENIIDESGMPKERFSAEFPKEGPSILRIQQVVRGDSAAYFCASSTDRDTEAFFGQGTRLTVV.

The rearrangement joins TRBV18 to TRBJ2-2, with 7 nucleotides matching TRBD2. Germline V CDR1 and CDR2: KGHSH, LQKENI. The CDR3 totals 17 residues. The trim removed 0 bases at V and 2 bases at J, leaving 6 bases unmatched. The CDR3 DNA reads TGTGCCAGCTCACCACCGATGCGGGGGATCAACACCGGGGAGCTGTTTTTT. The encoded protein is CASSPPMRGINTGELFF. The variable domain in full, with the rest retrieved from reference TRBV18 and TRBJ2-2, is NAGVMQNPRHLVRRRGQEARLRCSPMKGHSHVYWYRQLPEEGLKFMVYLQKENIIDESGMPKERFSAEFPKEGPSILRIQQVVRGDSAAYFCASSPPMRGINTGELFFGEGSRLTVL.

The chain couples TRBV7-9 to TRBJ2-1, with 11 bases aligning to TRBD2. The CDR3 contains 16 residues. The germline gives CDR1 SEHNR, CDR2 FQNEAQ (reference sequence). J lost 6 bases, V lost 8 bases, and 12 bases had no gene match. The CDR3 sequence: CASGGGTSGGFNEQFF. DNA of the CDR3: TGTGCCAGCGGAGGGGGAACTAGCGGGGGTTTCAATGAGCAGTTCTTC.

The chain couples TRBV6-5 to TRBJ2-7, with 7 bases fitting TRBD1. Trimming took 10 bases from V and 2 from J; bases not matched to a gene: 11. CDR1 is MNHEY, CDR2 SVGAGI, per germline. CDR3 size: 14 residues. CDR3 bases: TGTGCCACCGCCTCCGGGACAGCTACCTACGAGCAGTACTTC. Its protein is CATASGTATYEQYF.

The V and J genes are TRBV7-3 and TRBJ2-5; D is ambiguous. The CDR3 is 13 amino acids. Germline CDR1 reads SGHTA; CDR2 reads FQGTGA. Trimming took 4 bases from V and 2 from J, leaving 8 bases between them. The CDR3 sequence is CASSSYPQETQYF. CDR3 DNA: TGTGCCAGCAGCTCCTACCCTCAAGAGACCCAGTACTTC.

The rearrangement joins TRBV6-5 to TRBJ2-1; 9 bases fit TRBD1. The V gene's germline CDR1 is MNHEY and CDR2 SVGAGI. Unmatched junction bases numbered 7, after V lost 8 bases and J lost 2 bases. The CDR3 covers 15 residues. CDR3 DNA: TGTGCCAGCCGGTGGGACAGGGCAGCCTACAATGAGCAGTTCTTC. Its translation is CASRWDRAAYNEQFF.